Sequencing of this T cell receptor (beta chain) was carried out in a study of blood T cell repertoires in COVID-19. Study context: COVID-19 samples collected from the United States, Italy and Spain covered acute and convalescent phases. T cells, B-cell-depleted T cells, or PBMCs supplied cDNA or gDNA.

Original processing methods: Reference gene primer amplification gave nucleated cell count estimates. Sequenced by immunoSEQ multiplex PCR; TCRdb stores in-frame clones only, minus some. Clone size and V and J calls were adopted from that table, with D and trimming inferred from the DNA. The sample records 70,000 to 85,000 clones, roughly 80% being singletons. The CDR3 extends over 14 amino acids. The germline gives CDR1 SGHTA, CDR2 FQGNSA. The V end lost 9 bases, the J end lost 4 bases, and 18 bases lay between the germline ends. Material: peripheral blood. The V call is TRBV7-2, the J call TRBJ2-5; D not certain. This sequence was found in an elderly woman with acute or convalescent COVID-19. The CDR3 DNA is TGTGCCAGTATGAATCCAGGAACCCTAGAGACCCAGTACTTC. Its translation: CASMNPGTLETQYF. Drawing the rest from reference TRBV7-2 and TRBJ2-5, the complete variable domain is GAGVSQSPSNKVTEKGKDVELRCDPISGHTALYWYRQSLGQGLEFLIYFQGNSAPDKSGLPSDRFSAERTGGSVSTLTIQRTQQEDSAVYLCASMNPGTLETQYFGPGTRLLVL.